The 12 T cell receptor beta chains in this list originate from one sample, sequenced in a study of CD4+ T cells in melanoma. TCRdb keeps only in-frame clones here, not all; method: immunoSEQ multiplex PCR. The sample gives about 140,000 clones, about 93% of which show up once; about 1.5% is in the top ten. These receptors were obtained from a human donor with melanoma.

This chain links TRBV5-6 with TRBJ1-2; no reliable D call. CDR1 is SGHDT and CDR2 is YYEEEE in the germline V gene. V was cut by 0 bases and J by 4 bases, with 10 bases left in between. The CDR3 has 14 amino acids. The CDR3 DNA reads TGTGCCAGCAGCTTGGTTGGCGTATTCTATGGCTACACCTTC. Amino acid sequence: CASSLVGVFYGYTF.

The chain employs TRBV6-1 and TRBJ2-2; D assignment may be TRBD1 or TRBD2 (5 bases each). Germline-derived CDR1 and CDR2 are MNHNS and SASEGT. The CDR3 extends over 14 amino acids. V lost 4 bases and J lost 4, with 10 bases in between. The DNA for the CDR3 is TGTGCCAGCAGTGGGGGACCCTTCACCGGGGAGCTGTTTTTT. Its translation is CASSGGPFTGELFF.

The chain couples TRBV18 to TRBJ1-1; D gene unclear. Germline CDR1 and CDR2: KGHSH and LQKENI. CDR3 length equals 14 residues. Between the trimmed V and J ends, which lost 3 bases and 0 bases, there was a span of 8 bases. The CDR3 reads CASSPDNMNTEAFF. The CDR3 DNA reads TGTGCCAGCTCACCTGACAATATGAACACTGAAGCTTTCTTT.

This clone was counted only a few times. The J gene is TRBJ2-3, the V gene TRBV7-3; 10 nucleotides agree with TRBD2. The junction had 8 bases not matched to a gene; V was cut back by 2 bases and J by 0 bases. CDR3 size: 18 residues. Germline V gene sequence: CDR1 SGHTA, CDR2 FQGTGA. CDR3 residues: CASSLESSGGPSTDTQYF. In DNA form, the CDR3 reads TGTGCCAGCAGCTTAGAATCTAGCGGGGGCCCTAGCACAGATACGCAGTATTTT.

This chain joins TRBV6-1 and TRBJ2-5; 10 bases map to TRBD1. The CDR3 consists of 14 residues. The germline V gene encodes CDR1 MNHNS and CDR2 SASEGT. J gave up 5 bases and V 9 bases, and 9 bases lay outside the gene matches. The CDR3 DNA reads TGTGCCAGAGGCCGGGGACAGGGGCAGGAGACCCAGTACTTC. It encodes CARGRGQGQETQYF.

This chain joins TRBV6-1 and TRBJ2-1, with a weak D call TRBD1 (6 bases). The CDR3 has 15 amino acids. Trimming removed 2 bases at V and 2 bases at J, with 10 bases between. Per germline, CDR1 MNHNS and CDR2 SASEGT. The CDR3 bases are TGTGCCAGCAGTGAATCTACAGGGACCTACAATGAGCAGTTCTTC. Translated, it gives CASSESTGTYNEQFF.

The V call is TRBV6-5, the J call TRBJ1-1, with TRBD1 matching over 7 bases. CDR1 and CDR2 (germline): MNHEY, SVGAGI. Trimming took 0 bases from V and 6 from J; bases not matched to a gene: 10. CDR3 size: 16 residues. The CDR3, as DNA: TGTGCCAGCAGTTACTCATGGGCAGGGGGTATAGCTGAAGCTTTCTTT. Translation gives CASSYSWAGGIAEAFF.

V is TRBV5-1 and J is TRBJ1-2, with D maybe TRBD1 (6 bases). The germline V gene encodes CDR1 SGHRS and CDR2 YFSETQ. The CDR3 is made up of 14 amino acids. Trimming pared 4 bases from V and 0 bases from J, leaving 10 bases between. CDR3 nucleotide sequence: TGCGCCAGCAGCATTGGACAGACTAACTATGGCTACACCTTC. The encoded protein is CASSIGQTNYGYTF.

The chain joins TRBV11-2 to TRBJ2-1, with D possibly TRBD2 on 7 matching bases. This CDR3 is 15 amino acids long. The germline CDR1 and CDR2 sequences are SGHAT and FQNNGV. The ends were cut back, 7 bases at V and 2 bases at J, with 15 bases in the middle. CDR3 DNA sequence: TGTGCCAGCATTTTTGGGGGGGCACCCTACAATGAGCAGTTCTTC. Its translation: CASIFGGAPYNEQFF.

The chain carries TRBV7-9 and TRBJ1-2; no definite D call. The V gene lost 2 bases and the J gene lost 5 bases, with 6 bases spanning the gap. The CDR3 spans 12 residues. Germline V gene data show CDR1 as SEHNR and CDR2 as FQNEAQ (reference sequence). CDR3 DNA: TGTGCCAGCAGCTTACAATTTTATGGCTACACCTTC. This encodes CASSLQFYGYTF.

The V and J genes are TRBV18 and TRBJ1-2, with TRBD1 as a possible D gene (5 bases). V shed 3 bases and J shed 8 bases, with 19 bases lying between them. CDR3 length: 15 residues. Looked up from germline, CDR1 is KGHSH and CDR2 is LQKENI. The CDR3 coding sequence is TGTGCCAGCTCACCCGAAGGGACGGAGGCGCGCGGCTACACCTTC. This codes for CASSPEGTEARGYTF.

The chain links TRBV7-2 to TRBJ2-7, with D uncertain. The germline gives CDR1 SGHTA, CDR2 FQGNSA. There are 12 residues in the CDR3. Trimming shortened V by 1 base and J by 7 bases, and 8 bases separated the two germline ends. The CDR3 DNA sequence: TGTGCCAGCAGCTTAGGAGTGGGAGAGCAGTACTTC. This translates into CASSLGVGEQYF.